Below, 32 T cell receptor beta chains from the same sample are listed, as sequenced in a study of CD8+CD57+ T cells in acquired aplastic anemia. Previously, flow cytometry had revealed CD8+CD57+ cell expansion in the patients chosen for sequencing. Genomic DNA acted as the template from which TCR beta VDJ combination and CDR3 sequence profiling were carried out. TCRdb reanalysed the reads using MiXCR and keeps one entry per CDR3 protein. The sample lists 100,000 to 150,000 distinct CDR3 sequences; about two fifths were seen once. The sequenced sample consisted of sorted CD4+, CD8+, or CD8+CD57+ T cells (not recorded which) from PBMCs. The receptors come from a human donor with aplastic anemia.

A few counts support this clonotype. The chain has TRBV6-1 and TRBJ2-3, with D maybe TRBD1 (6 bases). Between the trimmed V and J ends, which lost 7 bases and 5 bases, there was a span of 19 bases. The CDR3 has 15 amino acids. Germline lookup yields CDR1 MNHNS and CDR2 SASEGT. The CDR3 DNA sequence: TGTGCCAGCAACACCGACAGGTCGCGGGTAGATACGCAGTATTTT. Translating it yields CASNTDRSRVDTQYF.

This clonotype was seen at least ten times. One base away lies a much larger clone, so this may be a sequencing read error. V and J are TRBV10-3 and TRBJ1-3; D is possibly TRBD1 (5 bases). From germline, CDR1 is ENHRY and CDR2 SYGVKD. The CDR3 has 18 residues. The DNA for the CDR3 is TGTACCATCAGCGTCACCCCGGGACCAACGAAACAGGCGAACACCATATATTTT. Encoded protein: CTISVTPGPTKQANTIYF.

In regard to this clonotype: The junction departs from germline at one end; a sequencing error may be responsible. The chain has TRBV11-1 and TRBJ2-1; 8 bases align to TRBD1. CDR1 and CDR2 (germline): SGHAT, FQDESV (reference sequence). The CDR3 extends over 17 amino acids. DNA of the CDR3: TGTGCCAGCAGCTTAAGACCGCAGGGGGCCACCTACAATGAGCAGCTCTTC. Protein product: CASSLRPQGATYNEQLF.

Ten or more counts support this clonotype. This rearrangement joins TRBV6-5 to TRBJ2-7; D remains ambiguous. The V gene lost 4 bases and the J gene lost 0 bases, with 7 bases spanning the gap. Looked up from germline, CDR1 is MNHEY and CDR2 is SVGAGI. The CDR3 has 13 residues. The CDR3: CASSLYTSYEQYF. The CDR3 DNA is TGTGCCAGCAGTTTATACACCTCCTACGAGCAGTACTTC.

The CDR3 region is CASSTGTPNTGELFF. CDR3 bases: TGCGCCAGCAGTACCGGGACACCGAACACCGGGGAGCTGTTTTTT. The rearrangement joins TRBV10-2 to TRBJ2-2, with D tentatively TRBD1 (6 bases). Per the germline V gene, CDR1 is WSHSY and CDR2 is SAAADI. V was cut by 5 bases and J by 0 bases, with 10 bases left in between. This CDR3 contains 15 residues.

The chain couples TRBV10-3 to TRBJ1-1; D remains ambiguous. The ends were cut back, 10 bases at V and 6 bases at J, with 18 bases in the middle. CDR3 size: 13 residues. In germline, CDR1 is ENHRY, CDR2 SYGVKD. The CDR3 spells CASKLDGSAEAFF. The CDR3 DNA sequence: TGTGCCAGCAAGCTGGACGGCAGCGCTGAAGCTTTCTTT.

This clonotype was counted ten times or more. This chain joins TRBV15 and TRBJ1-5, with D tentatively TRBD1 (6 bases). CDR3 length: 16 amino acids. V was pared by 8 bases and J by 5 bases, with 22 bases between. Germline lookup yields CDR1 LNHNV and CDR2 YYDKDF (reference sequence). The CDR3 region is CATHYAFGGADQPQHF. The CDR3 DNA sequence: TGTGCCACCCATTATGCATTTGGGGGGGCGGATCAGCCCCAGCATTTT.

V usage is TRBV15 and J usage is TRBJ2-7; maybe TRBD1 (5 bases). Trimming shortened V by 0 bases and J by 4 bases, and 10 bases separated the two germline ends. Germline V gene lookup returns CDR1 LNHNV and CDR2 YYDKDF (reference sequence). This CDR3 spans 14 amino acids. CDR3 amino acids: CATSRERGSYEQYF. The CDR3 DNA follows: TGTGCCACCAGCAGAGAAAGGGGTTCTTACGAGCAGTACTTC.

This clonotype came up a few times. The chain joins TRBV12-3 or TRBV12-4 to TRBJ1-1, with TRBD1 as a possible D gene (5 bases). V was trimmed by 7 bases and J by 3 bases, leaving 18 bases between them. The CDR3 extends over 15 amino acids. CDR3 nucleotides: TGTGCCAGCACCTTTAGGGGAGCCGTGGACACTGAAGCTTTCTTT. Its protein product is CASTFRGAVDTEAFF.

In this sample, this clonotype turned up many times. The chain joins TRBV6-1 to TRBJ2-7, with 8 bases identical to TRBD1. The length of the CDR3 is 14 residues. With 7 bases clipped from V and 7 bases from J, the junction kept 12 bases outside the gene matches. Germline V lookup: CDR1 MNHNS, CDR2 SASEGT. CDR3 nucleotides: TGTGCCAGCACTGACAGGGGATCTTCTGGGGAGCAGTACTTC. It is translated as CASTDRGSSGEQYF.

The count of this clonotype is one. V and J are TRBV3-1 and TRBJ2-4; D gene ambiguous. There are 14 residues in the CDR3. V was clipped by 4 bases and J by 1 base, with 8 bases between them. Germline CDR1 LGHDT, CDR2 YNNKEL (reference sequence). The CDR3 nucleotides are TGTGCCAGCAGCCGGGTTTCGGCCAAAAACATTCAGTACTTC. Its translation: CASSRVSAKNIQYF.

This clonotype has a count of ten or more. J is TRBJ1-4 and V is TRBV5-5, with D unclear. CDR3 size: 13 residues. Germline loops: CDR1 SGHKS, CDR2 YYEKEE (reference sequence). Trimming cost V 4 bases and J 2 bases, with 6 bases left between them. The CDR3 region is CASSPMTNEKLFF. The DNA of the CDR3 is TGTGCCAGCAGCCCGATGACTAATGAAAAACTGTTTTTT.

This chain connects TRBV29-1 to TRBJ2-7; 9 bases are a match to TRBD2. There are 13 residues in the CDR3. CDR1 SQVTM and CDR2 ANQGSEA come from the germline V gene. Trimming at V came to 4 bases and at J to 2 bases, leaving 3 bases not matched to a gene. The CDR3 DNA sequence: TGCAGCGTTGGGGCTAGCGGGGCCTACGAGCAGTACTTC. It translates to CSVGASGAYEQYF.

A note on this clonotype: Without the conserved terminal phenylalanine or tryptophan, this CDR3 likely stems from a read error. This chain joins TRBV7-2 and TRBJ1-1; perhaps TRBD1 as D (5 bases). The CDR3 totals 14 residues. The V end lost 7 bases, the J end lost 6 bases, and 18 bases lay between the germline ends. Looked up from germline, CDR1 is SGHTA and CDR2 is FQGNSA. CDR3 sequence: CASTYFDSGSEAFS. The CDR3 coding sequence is TGTGCCAGCACTTATTTCGACAGTGGTTCTGAAGCTTTCTCT.

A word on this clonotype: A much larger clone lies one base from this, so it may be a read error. DNA for the CDR3: TGCGCCAGCGGCTTGATGACAGGGGGCAAGCCCAATGAGCAGTTCTTC. The encoded protein is CASGLMTGGKPNEQFF. The chain is built from TRBV5-1 and TRBJ2-1; TRBD1 matches at 10 bases. This CDR3 is built from 16 residues. The V gene's germline CDR1 is SGHRS and CDR2 YFSETQ.

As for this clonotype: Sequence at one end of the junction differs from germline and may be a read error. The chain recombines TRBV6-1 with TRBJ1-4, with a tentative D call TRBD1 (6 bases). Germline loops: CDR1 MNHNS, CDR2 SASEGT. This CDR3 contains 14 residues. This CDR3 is CASSDRGWGEKPFF. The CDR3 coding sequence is TGTGCCAGCAGTGACAGGGGCTGGGGAGAAAAACCGTTTTTT.

CDR3 sequence: CSVGRGSSNYGYTF. The DNA of the CDR3 is TGCAGCGTTGGTAGGGGGTCTTCTAACTATGGCTACACCTTC. The V gene is TRBV29-1, the J gene TRBJ1-2, with D tentatively TRBD1 (6 bases). This CDR3 has 14 amino acids. Deletions cut 4 bases from V and 0 bases from J, with 12 bases between. Germline lookup yields CDR1 SQVTM and CDR2 ANQGSEA.

The CDR3 nucleotides are TGCAGTGCTAGAGCGATTGGATTGGGACAGGTTGATGGTCAGCCCCAGCATTTT. Translated, it gives CSARAIGLGQVDGQPQHF. The gene calls are TRBV20-1 and TRBJ1-5; 8 positions match TRBD1. V gave up 1 base and J gave up 6 bases; unmatched junction bases: 17. Germline-derived CDR1 and CDR2 are DFQATT and SNEGSKA (reference sequence). This CDR3 has 18 residues.

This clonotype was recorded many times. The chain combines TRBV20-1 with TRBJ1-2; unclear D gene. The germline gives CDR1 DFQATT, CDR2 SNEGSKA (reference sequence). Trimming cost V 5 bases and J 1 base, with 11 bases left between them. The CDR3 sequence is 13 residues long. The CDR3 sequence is CSAGSLGNYGYTF. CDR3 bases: TGCAGTGCTGGCTCGTTGGGTAACTATGGCTACACCTTC.

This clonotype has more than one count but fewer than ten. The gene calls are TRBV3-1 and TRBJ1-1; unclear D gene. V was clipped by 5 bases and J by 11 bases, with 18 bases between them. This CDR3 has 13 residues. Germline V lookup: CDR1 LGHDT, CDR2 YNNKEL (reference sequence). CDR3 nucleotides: TGTGCCAGCAGCAAGGCGGCAGTTCAGGCCGCTTTCTTT. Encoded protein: CASSKAAVQAAFF.

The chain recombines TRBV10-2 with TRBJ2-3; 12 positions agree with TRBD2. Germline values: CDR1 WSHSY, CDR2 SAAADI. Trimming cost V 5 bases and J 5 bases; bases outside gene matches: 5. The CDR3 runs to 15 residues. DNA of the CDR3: TGCGCCAGCAGTAGGACTAGCGGGGTAATAGATACGCAGTATTTT. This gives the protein CASSRTSGVIDTQYF.

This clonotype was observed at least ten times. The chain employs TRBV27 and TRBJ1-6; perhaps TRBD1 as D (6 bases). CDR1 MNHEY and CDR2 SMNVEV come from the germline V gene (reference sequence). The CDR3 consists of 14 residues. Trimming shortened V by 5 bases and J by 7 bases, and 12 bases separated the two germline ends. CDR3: CASSATGRNSPLHF. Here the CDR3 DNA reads TGTGCCAGCAGTGCTACAGGGAGGAATTCACCCCTCCACTTT.

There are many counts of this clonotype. CDR3 sequence: CASSYSSRTNYNSPLHF. The CDR3 region has the DNA TGTGCCAGCAGTTACTCGAGCAGAACAAACTATAATTCACCCCTCCACTTT. J is TRBJ1-6 and V is TRBV6-2 or TRBV6-3; D unclear. The V end lost 0 bases, the J end lost 3 bases, and 12 bases lay between the germline ends. This CDR3 contains 17 residues. The germline V gene has CDR1 MNHEY and CDR2 SVGEGT.

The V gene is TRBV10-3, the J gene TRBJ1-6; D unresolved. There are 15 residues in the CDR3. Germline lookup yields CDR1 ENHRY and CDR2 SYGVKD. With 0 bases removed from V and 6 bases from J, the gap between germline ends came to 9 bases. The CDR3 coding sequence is TGTGCCATCAGTGAGTCGATGGCAGCTAATTCACCCCTCCACTTT. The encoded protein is CAISESMAANSPLHF.

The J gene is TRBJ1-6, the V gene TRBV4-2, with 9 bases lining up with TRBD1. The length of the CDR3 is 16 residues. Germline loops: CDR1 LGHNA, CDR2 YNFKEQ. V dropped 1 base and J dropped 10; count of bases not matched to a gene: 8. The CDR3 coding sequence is TGTGCCAGCAGCCAAGGTCCGGGACAGGGTATGTCACCCCTCCACTTT. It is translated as CASSQGPGQGMSPLHF.

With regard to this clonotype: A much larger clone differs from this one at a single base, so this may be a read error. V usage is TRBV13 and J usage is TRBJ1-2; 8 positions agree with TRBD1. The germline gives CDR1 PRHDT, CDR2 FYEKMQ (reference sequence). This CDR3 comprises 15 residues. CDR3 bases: TGTACCAGCAGCTTAGGGTCCCAGGGGGCTTATGGCTACACCTTC. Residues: CTSSLGSQGAYGYTF.

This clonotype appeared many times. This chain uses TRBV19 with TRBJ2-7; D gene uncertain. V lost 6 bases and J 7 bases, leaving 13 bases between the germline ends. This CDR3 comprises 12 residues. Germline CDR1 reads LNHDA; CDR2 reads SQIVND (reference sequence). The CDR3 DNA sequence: TGTGCCAGTAGACTACTAAACGCGGAGCAGTACGTC. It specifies CASRLLNAEQYV.

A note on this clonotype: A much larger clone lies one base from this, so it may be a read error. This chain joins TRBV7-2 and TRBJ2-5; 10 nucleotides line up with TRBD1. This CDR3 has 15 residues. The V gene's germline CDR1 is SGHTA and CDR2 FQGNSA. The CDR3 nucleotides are TGTGCCAGCAGCTTATCGACAGGGGGCCAAGAGGCCCAGTACTTC. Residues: CASSLSTGGQEAQYF.

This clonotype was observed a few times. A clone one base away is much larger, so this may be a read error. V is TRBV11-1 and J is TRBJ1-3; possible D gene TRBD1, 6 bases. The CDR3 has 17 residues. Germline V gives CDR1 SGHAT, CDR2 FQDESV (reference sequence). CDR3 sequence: CASSLVTGQGSGNAIYF. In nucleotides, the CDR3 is TGTGCCAGCAGCTTAGTGACCGGGCAGGGGAGCGGAAACGCCATATATTTT.

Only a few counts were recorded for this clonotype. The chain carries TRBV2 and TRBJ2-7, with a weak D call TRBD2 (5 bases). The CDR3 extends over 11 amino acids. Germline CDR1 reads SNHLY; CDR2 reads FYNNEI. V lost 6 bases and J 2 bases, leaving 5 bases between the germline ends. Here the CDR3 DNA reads TGTGCCAGCAGCGGGGCCTACGAGCAGTACTTC. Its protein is CASSGAYEQYF.

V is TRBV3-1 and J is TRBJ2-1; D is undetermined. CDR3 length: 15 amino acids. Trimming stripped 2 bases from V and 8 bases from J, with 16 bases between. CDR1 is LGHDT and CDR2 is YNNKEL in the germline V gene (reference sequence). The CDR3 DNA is TGTGCCAGCAGCCAACCATCGGCGGAGTTGGATGAGCAGTTCTTC. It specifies CASSQPSAELDEQFF.

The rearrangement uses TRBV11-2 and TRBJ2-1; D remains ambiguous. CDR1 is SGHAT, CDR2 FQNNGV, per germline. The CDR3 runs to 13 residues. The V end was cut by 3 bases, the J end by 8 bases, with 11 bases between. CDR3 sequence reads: CASSLGSGDEQFF. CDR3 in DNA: TGTGCCAGCAGCTTGGGGTCCGGCGATGAGCAGTTCTTC.